Listed here are 23 T cell receptor beta chains from one sample, sequenced in a study of blood T cells in healthy people across ages. Next came a second PCR, run for roughly 6 to 11 cycles, which used a sample-barcoded 5' primer along with a J-beta primer mix. TCRdb independently ran MiXCR on the 5' RACE reads; one entry per CDR3 protein. The table records under 2,000,000 distinct CDR3 sequences, around half of them present only once. The sequencing input was blood. These receptors originate from a woman aged 35 to 49 in good health.

About this clonotype itself: One end of the junction does not line up with germline, which may come from a read error. This sequence joins TRBV28 and TRBJ2-7, with D maybe TRBD1 (6 bases). The CDR3 loop spans 16 amino acids. Germline V gene sequence: CDR1 MDHEN, CDR2 SYDVKM. CDR3 DNA sequence: TGCGCCATAGCTCACCGACAGGCAGGAAGCTCCTACGAGCAGTACTTC. It encodes CAIAHRQAGSSYEQYF.

This clonotype was counted between two and nine times. The chain carries TRBV4-3 and TRBJ2-7; D not resolved. The CDR3 runs 18 residues. V lost 3 bases and J lost 0, with 21 bases in between. CDR1 LGHNA and CDR2 YSLEER come from the germline V gene. CDR3 nucleotides: TGCGCCAGCAGCCATTCCCCCCCCGGACCAGGTGGCTCCTACGAGCAGTACTTC. As protein: CASSHSPPGPGGSYEQYF.

This clonotype has only a few counts. The chain couples TRBV20-1 to TRBJ2-1; D gene ambiguous. V dropped 6 bases and J dropped 6 bases, with 6 bases sitting between them. The germline V gene encodes CDR1 DFQATT and CDR2 SNEGSKA (reference sequence). The CDR3 extends over 10 amino acids. The CDR3 spells CSALGNEQFF. CDR3 nucleotide sequence: TGCAGTGCATTGGGCAATGAGCAGTTCTTC.

V gene TRBV11-3 combines with J gene TRBJ2-7; D unclear. Germline V lookup: CDR1 SGHNT, CDR2 YENEEA. V was pared by 0 bases and J by 6 bases, with 9 bases between. The CDR3 loop spans 13 amino acids. This CDR3 reads CASSLDSVSEQYF. CDR3 nucleotide sequence: TGTGCCAGCAGCTTAGACAGTGTTAGCGAGCAGTACTTC. The entire variable domain, with the rest obtained from reference TRBV11-3 and TRBJ2-7, is as follows: EAGVVQSPRYKIIEKKQPVAFWCNPISGHNTLYWYLQNLGQGPELLIRYENEEAVDDSQLPKDRFSAERLKGVDSTLKIQPAELGDSAVYLCASSLDSVSEQYFGPGTRLTVT.

This clonotype was recorded once. One end of the junction is discordant with germline, which a read error may explain. The V and J genes are TRBV7-6 and TRBJ2-1; no clear D gene. Germline V gene lookup returns CDR1 SGHVS and CDR2 FNYEAQ. The CDR3 contains 13 residues. In nucleotides, the CDR3 is TGTTCCAGCAGCCCGCGGAGAAGCAATGAGCAGTTCTTC. Its protein product is CSSSPRRSNEQFF.

The gene calls are TRBV5-1 and TRBJ2-5, with TRBD2 matching 7 bases. CDR3 length: 14 residues. In germline, CDR1 is SGHRS, CDR2 YFSETQ. The V gene end was trimmed by 6 bases and the J gene end by 3 bases; junction bases not matched to a gene: 8. CDR3 DNA sequence: TGCGCCAGCATAGAAGAGCGGGGTAAAGAGACCCAGTACTTC. Translating gives CASIEERGKETQYF.

In its sample, this clonotype was seen a few times. A read error may account for a junction end that differs from germline. The chain has TRBV12-3 or TRBV12-4 and TRBJ2-3; 11 positions agree with TRBD2. The CDR3 runs 15 residues. In DNA, the CDR3 is TGTGCCAGCAGTGTAGCGGGGGGGACGACAGATACGCAGTATTTT. Translating gives CASSVAGGTTDTQYF.

V gene TRBV15 combines with J gene TRBJ2-2; D unclear. CDR1 and CDR2 (germline): LNHNV, YYDKDF (reference sequence). There are 17 residues in the CDR3. Trimming removed 0 bases at V and 0 bases at J, with 11 bases between. The CDR3 bases are TGTGCCACCAGCAGAGATAATATTGCAGCGAACACCGGGGAGCTGTTTTTT. Residues: CATSRDNIAANTGELFF.

The rearrangement joins TRBV3-1 to TRBJ2-1; D perhaps matches TRBD1 (5 bases). The ends were cut back, 1 base at V and 14 bases at J, with 12 bases in the middle. Germline lookup yields CDR1 LGHDT and CDR2 YNNKEL (reference sequence). The CDR3 totals 12 residues. The CDR3 loop reads CASSQGVGPEFF. CDR3 bases: TGTGCCAGCAGCCAAGGGGTGGGGCCGGAGTTCTTC.

The J gene is TRBJ2-1, the V gene TRBV6-2 or TRBV6-3; 9 positions match TRBD1. Germline lookup yields CDR1 MNHEY and CDR2 SVGEGT. Germline trimming cut 11 bases from V and 2 bases from J; bases unmatched to any gene: 13. The CDR3 is made up of 16 amino acids. The CDR3 DNA reads as TGTGCCTGCAACTCCCCGGGACAGGGAGCCTACAATGAGCAGTTCTTC. Translation gives CACNSPGQGAYNEQFF.

This clonotype came up a few times. The chain carries TRBV6-6 and TRBJ2-7, with D unresolved. The V gene lost 5 bases and the J gene lost 3 bases, with 8 bases spanning the gap. Per germline, CDR1 MNHNY and CDR2 SVGAGI (reference sequence). This CDR3 region has 12 residues. CDR3 protein: CASSTALYEQYF. DNA for the CDR3: TGTGCCAGCAGTACCGCTCTCTACGAGCAGTACTTC.

The V call is TRBV2, the J call TRBJ1-4; 7 bases are a match to TRBD1. CDR1 is SNHLY, CDR2 FYNNEI, per germline. V shed 10 bases and J 5 bases; nucleotides not matched to a gene: 10. The CDR3 totals 14 residues. The CDR3 region has the DNA TGTGCCATTACTAAGGACAGGTTGAATGAAAAACTGTTTTTT. Translated, it gives CAITKDRLNEKLFF.

This chain uses TRBV6-1 with TRBJ2-5; no firm D call. This CDR3 spans 18 amino acids. Germline V gene sequence: CDR1 MNHNS, CDR2 SASEGT. The V end lost 6 bases, the J end lost 0 bases, and 23 bases lay between the germline ends. The CDR3 sequence: CASRDRLGLLQNQETQYF. The CDR3 nucleotides are TGTGCCAGCAGGGATAGGCTCGGTTTGTTACAGAACCAAGAGACCCAGTACTTC.

The chain joins TRBV6-2 or TRBV6-3 to TRBJ1-1; D gene uncertain. The V gene's germline CDR1 is MNHEY and CDR2 SVGEGT. V shed 8 bases and J shed 3 bases, with 16 bases lying between them. The CDR3 consists of 14 residues. In DNA form, the CDR3 reads TGTGCCAGCGTCTTGGGATTGCGATACACTGAAGCTTTCTTT. Protein: CASVLGLRYTEAFF.

This chain uses TRBV5-1 with TRBJ1-2, with D tentatively TRBD1 (5 bases). V lost 7 bases, J lost 6 bases, and 13 bases lay in between. This CDR3 spans 12 amino acids. CDR1 is SGHRS, CDR2 YFSETQ, per germline. CDR3 protein: CASRRDLDGYTF. The CDR3 bases are TGCGCCAGCCGTCGGGACCTGGATGGCTACACCTTC.

This rearrangement joins TRBV4-1 to TRBJ1-2; tentative D call: TRBD1 (6 bases). The CDR3 runs 15 residues. Germline V gene lookup returns CDR1 MGHRA and CDR2 YSYEKL. V lost 0 bases to trimming and J lost 3 bases, with 11 bases between them. CDR3 protein: CASSQDIRGDYGYTF. The CDR3 nucleotides are TGCGCCAGCAGCCAAGATATAAGGGGGGACTATGGCTACACCTTC.

This chain uses TRBV20-1 with TRBJ1-2; 7 bases are shared with TRBD1. Germline CDR1 DFQATT, CDR2 SNEGSKA (reference sequence). The ends lost 3 bases at V and 4 bases at J; junction bases unmatched: 11. CDR3 length equals 15 residues. In DNA form, the CDR3 reads TGCAGTGCTAGGGAGGACAGGATGGGTAGCTATGGCTACACCTTC. This encodes CSAREDRMGSYGYTF.

The V and J genes are TRBV7-2 and TRBJ1-5; 9 bases match TRBD1. The CDR3 is made up of 16 amino acids. Trimming at V came to 1 base and at J to 5 bases, leaving 6 bases not matched to a gene. Germline CDR1 is SGHTA and CDR2 is FQGNSA. CDR3 region: CASSLGNRGPDQPQHF. DNA of the CDR3: TGTGCCAGCAGCTTAGGTAACAGGGGGCCAGATCAGCCCCAGCATTTT.

The chain recombines TRBV20-1 with TRBJ1-6; D gene uncertain. Trimming took 1 base from V and 15 from J, leaving 1 base between them. This CDR3 has 8 residues. Germline V gene sequence: CDR1 DFQATT, CDR2 SNEGSKA (reference sequence). DNA of the CDR3: TGCAGTGCTAGAGGCCTCCACTTT. It codes for CSARGLHF.

The gene calls are TRBV15 and TRBJ2-7; unclear D gene. Germline CDR1 reads LNHNV; CDR2 reads YYDKDF (reference sequence). V was clipped by 5 bases and J by 0 bases, with 11 bases between them. This CDR3 contains 14 residues. CDR3 region: CATSDDSFSYEQYF. The DNA of the CDR3 is TGTGCCACCAGCGATGACTCGTTCTCCTACGAGCAGTACTTC.

This clonotype was detected only once. As DNA, the CDR3 is TGTGCCAGCAGCGTAGCGTCGGAGGATAAGGGTTCACCCCTCCACTTT. It translates to CASSVASEDKGSPLHF. The chain has TRBV9 and TRBJ1-6; D is unclear. With 0 bases removed from V and 9 bases from J, the gap between germline ends came to 16 bases. CDR1 SGDLS and CDR2 YYNGEE come from the germline V gene. This CDR3 region has 16 residues.

V usage is TRBV3-1 and J usage is TRBJ2-7, with TRBD2 matching 7 bases. The end of the DNA aligns better with TRBJ2-5, so the J call may be wrong. CDR1 is LGHDT and CDR2 is YNNKEL in the germline V gene (reference sequence). The CDR3 spans 15 residues. The CDR3 DNA sequence: TGTGCCAGCAGCCAAGTAGCGGGTGGGGGGGAGACCCAGTACTTC. Its translation: CASSQVAGGGETQYF.

This rearrangement joins TRBV7-2 to TRBJ2-7; 8 bases line up with TRBD1. The CDR3 covers 14 residues. The V and J ends lost 5 bases and 9 bases, in that order; junction bases with no gene match: 12. Looked up from germline, CDR1 is SGHTA and CDR2 is FQGNSA. The CDR3 DNA sequence: TGTGCCAGCAGCACGCAGGGGGCAGGAATTCGGCAGTACTTC. Translating it yields CASSTQGAGIRQYF.